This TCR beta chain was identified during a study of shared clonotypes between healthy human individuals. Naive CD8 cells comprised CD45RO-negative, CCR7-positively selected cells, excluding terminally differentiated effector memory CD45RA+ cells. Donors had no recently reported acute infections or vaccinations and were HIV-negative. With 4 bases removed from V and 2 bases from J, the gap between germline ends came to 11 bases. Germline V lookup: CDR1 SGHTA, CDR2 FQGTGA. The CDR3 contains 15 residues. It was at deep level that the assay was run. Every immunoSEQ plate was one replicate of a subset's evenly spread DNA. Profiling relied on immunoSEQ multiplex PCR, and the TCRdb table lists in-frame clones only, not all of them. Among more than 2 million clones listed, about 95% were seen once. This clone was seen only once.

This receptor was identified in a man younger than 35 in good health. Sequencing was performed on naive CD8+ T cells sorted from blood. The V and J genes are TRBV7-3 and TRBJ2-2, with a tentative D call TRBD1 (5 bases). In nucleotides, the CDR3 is TGTGCCAGCAGCTCGACAGAGCTAAACACCGGGGAGCTGTTTTTT. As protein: CASSSTELNTGELFF.